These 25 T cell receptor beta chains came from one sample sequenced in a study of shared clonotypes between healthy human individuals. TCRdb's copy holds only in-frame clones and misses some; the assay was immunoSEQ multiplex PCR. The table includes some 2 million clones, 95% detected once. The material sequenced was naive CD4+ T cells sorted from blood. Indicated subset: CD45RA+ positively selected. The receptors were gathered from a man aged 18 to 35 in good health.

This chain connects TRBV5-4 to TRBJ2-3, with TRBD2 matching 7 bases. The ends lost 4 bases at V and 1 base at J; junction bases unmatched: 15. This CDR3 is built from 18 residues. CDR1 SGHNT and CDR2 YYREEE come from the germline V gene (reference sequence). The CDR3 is CASSRTLDTSGGTDTQYF. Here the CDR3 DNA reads TGTGCCAGCAGCCGCACACTAGATACCAGCGGGGGCACAGATACGCAGTATTTT.

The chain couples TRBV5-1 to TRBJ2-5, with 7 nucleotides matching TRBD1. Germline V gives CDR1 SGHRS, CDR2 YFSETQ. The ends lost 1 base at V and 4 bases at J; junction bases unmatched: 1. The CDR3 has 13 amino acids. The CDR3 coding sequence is TGCGCCAGCAGCTTGCACAGGGGAGAGACCCAGTACTTC. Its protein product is CASSLHRGETQYF. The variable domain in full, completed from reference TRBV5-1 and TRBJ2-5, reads KAGVTQTPRYLIKTRGQQVTLSCSPISGHRSVSWYQQTPGQGLQFLFEYFSETQRNKGNFPGRFSGRQFSNSRSEMNVSTLELGDSALYLCASSLHRGETQYFGPGTRLLVL.

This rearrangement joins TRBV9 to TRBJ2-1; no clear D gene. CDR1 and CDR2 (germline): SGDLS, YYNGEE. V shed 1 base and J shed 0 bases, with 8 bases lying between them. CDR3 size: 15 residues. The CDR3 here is CASSVLASSYNEQFF. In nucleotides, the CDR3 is TGTGCCAGCAGCGTACTGGCCAGCTCCTACAATGAGCAGTTCTTC.

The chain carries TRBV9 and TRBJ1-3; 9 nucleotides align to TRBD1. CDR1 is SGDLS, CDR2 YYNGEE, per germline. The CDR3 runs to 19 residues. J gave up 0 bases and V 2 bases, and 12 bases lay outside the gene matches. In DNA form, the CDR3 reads TGTGCCAGCAGCGTTGATTGGACAGGGGACTCATACTCTGGAAACACCATATATTTT. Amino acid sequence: CASSVDWTGDSYSGNTIYF.

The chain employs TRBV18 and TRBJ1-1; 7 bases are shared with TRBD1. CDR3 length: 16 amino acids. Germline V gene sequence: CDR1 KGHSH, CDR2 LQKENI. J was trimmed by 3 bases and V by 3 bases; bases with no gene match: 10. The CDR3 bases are TGTGCCAGCTCACCCTTGACAGGGTTGCTGGACACTGAAGCTTTCTTT. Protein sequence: CASSPLTGLLDTEAFF.

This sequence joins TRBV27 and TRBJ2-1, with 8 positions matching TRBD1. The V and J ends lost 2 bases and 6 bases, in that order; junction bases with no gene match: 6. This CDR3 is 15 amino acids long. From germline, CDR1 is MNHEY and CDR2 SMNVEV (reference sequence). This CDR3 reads CASSLTGTGCNEQFF. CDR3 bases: TGTGCCAGCAGTTTAACCGGGACAGGCTGCAATGAGCAGTTCTTC.

The CDR3 DNA sequence: TGTGCCAGCAGCTTAGCAGGAGGGCAGGGGCACTACGAGCAGTACTTC. Amino acids: CASSLAGGQGHYEQYF. The rearrangement uses TRBV11-2 and TRBJ2-7, with D perhaps given as TRBD1 or TRBD2 (6 bases each). Per the germline V gene, CDR1 is SGHAT and CDR2 is FQNNGV. Trimming shortened V by 1 base and J by 3 bases, and 16 bases separated the two germline ends. The CDR3 length is 16 residues.

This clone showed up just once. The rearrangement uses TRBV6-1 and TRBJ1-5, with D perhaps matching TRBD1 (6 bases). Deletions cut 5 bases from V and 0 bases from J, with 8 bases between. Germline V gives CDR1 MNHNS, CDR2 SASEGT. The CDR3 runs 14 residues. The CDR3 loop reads CASSTGYSNQPQHF. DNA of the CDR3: TGTGCCAGCAGTACAGGGTATAGCAATCAGCCCCAGCATTTT.

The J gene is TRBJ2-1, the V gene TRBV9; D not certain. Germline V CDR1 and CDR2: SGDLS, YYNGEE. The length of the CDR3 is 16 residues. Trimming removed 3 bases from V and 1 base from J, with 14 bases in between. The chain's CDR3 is CASSARRAESYNEQFF. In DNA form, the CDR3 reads TGTGCCAGCAGCGCCCGACGGGCGGAGTCCTACAATGAGCAGTTCTTC.

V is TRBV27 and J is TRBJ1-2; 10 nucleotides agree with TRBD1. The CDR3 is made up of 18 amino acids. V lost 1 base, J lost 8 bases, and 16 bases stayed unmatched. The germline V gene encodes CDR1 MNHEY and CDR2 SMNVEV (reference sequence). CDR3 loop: CASSLFPGQGTGGGGYTF. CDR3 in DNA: TGTGCCAGCAGTTTATTTCCGGGACAGGGGACGGGAGGCGGAGGCTACACCTTC.

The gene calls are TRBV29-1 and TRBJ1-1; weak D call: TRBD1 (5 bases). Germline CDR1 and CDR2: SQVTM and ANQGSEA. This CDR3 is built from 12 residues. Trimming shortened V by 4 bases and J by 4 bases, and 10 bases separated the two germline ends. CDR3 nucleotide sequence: TGCAGCGTTGCCTATGGGGCCACTGAAGCTTTCTTT. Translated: CSVAYGATEAFF.

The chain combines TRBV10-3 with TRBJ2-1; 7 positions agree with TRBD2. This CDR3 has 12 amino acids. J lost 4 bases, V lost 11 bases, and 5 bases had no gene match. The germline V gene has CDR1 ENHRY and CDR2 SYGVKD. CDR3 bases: TGTGCCGGGGGGGACGGATACAATGAGCAGTTCTTC. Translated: CAGGDGYNEQFF.

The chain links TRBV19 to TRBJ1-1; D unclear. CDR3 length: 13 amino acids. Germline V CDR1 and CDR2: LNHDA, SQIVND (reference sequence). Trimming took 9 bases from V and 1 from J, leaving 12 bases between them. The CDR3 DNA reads TGTGCCAGCTACCCCAGGTCGAACACTGAAGCTTTCTTT. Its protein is CASYPRSNTEAFF.

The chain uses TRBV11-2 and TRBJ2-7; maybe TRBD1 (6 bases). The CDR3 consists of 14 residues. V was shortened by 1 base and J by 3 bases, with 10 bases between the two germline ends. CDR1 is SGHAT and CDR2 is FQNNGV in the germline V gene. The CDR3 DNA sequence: TGTGCCAGCAGCTTAGTTGGACAGAGCTACGAGCAGTACTTC. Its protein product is CASSLVGQSYEQYF.

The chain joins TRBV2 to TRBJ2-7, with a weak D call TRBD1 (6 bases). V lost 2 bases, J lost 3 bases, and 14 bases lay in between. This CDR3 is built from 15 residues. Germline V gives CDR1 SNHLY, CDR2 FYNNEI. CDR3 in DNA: TGTGCCAGCAGTGAATGGGAACAGGGCTTCTACGAGCAGTACTTC. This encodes CASSEWEQGFYEQYF.

The CDR3 DNA follows: TGTGCCAGCAGCTTAGTCTGGGTTGTGGAGCAGTACTTC. Translated: CASSLVWVVEQYF. V and J are TRBV7-6 and TRBJ2-7; D is unclear. CDR3 size: 13 residues. Trimming took off 1 base at V and 7 bases at J, with 11 bases between the two ends. CDR1 is SGHVS, CDR2 FNYEAQ, per germline.

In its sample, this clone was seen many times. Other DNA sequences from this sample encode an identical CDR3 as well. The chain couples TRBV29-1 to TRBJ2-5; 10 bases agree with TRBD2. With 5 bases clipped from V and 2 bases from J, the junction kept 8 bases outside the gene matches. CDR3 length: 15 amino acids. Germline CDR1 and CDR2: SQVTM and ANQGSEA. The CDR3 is CSVKWTSGSQETQYF. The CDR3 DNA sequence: TGCAGCGTTAAATGGACTAGCGGATCACAAGAGACCCAGTACTTC. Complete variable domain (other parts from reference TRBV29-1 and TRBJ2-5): SAVISQKPSRDICQRGTSLTIQCQVDSQVTMMFWYRQQPGQSLTLIATANQGSEATYESGFVIDKFPISRPNLTFSTLTVSNMSPEDSSIYLCSVKWTSGSQETQYFGPGTRLLVL.

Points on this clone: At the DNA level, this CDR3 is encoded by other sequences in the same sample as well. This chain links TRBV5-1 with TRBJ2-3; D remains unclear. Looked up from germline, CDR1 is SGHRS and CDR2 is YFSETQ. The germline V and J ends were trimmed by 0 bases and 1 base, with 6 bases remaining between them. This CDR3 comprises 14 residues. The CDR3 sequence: CASSLGDRTDTQYF. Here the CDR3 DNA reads TGCGCCAGCAGCTTGGGAGACCGCACAGATACGCAGTATTTT.

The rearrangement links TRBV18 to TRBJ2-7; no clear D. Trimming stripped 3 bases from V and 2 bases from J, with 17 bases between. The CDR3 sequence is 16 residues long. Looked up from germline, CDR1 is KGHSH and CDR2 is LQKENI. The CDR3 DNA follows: TGTGCCAGCTCACCGTCTGGTGGCAGAGCCCCCTACGAGCAGTACTTC. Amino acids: CASSPSGGRAPYEQYF.

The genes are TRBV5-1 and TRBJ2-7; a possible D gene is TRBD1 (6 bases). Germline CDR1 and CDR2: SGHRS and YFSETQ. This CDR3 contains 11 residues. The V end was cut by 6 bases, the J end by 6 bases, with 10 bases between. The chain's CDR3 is CASKGVSEQYF. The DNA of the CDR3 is TGCGCCAGCAAGGGGGTCAGCGAGCAGTACTTC.

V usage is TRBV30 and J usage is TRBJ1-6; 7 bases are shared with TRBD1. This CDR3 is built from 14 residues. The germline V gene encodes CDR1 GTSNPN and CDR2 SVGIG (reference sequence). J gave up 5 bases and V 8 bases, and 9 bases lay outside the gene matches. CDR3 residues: CAGKVTGNNSPLHF. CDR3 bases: TGTGCCGGAAAGGTGACAGGGAATAATTCACCCCTCCACTTT.

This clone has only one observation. CDR3 DNA sequence: TGTGCCAGCAGTCCTGCCGGGCGAAACACTGAAGCTTTCTTT. Its protein is CASSPAGRNTEAFF. V gene TRBV6-1 combines with J gene TRBJ1-1; D call uncertain. The CDR3 runs 14 residues. CDR1 MNHNS and CDR2 SASEGT come from the germline V gene. V was clipped by 5 bases and J by 2 bases, with 12 bases between them.

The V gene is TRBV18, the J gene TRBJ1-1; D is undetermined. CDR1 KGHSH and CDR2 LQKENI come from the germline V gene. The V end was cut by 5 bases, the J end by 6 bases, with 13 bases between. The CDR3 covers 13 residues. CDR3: CASSSIDNAEAFF. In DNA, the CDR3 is TGTGCCAGCTCATCGATCGACAACGCTGAAGCTTTCTTT.

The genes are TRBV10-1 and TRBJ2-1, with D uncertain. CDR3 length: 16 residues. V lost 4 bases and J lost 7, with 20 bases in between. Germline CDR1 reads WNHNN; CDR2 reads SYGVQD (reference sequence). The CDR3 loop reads CASSVGWASPPNEQFF. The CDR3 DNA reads TGCGCCAGCAGTGTAGGTTGGGCTAGTCCCCCGAATGAGCAGTTCTTC.

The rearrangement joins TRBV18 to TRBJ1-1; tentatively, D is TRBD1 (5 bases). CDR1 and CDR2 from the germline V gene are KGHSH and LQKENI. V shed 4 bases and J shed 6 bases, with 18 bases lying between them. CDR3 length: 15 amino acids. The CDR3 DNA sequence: TGTGCCAGCTCACAGGGGTTGCTACTCGGGGCTGAAGCTTTCTTT. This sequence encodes CASSQGLLLGAEAFF.